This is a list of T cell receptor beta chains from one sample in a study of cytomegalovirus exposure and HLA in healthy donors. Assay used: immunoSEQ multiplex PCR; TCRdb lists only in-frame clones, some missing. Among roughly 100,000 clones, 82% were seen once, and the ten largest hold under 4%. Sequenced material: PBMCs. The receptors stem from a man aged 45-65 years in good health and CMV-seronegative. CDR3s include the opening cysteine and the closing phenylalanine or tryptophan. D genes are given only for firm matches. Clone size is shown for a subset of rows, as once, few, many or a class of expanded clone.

TGCGCCAGCAGCCAAGATCGTACTCCCACAGATACGCAGTATTTT CASSQDRTPTDTQYF TRBJ2-3 - TRBV4-1 -
TGTGCCAGCAGCTTCGGGGGGGCCGAATACGAGCAGTACTTC CASSFGGAEYEQYF TRBJ2-7 few TRBV5-4 TRBD2
TGTGCCAGCAACAGGGGGCATAATGAAAAACTGTTTTTT CASNRGHNEKLFF TRBJ1-4 - TRBV6-6 TRBD1
TGTGCCAGCAGACCAACGGGGGGGAACACCGGGGAGCTGTTTTTT CASRPTGGNTGELFF TRBJ2-2 once TRBV7-2 TRBD2
TGTGCCAGTAGTATAGTTGGTAGAAGCGAGACCCAGTACTTC CASSIVGRSETQYF TRBJ2-5 - TRBV19 -
TGTGCCAGCAGTTACTCGTCCGGAGCGGGACTAGATACGCAGTATTTT CASSYSSGAGLDTQYF TRBJ2-3 - TRBV6-5 TRBD2
TGTGCCAGCAGTGGAGGGGGGCTAGCGGGGGCGTACAATGAGCAGTTCTTC CASSGGGLAGAYNEQFF TRBJ2-1 - TRBV9 TRBD2
TGTGCCAGCAGTTACTTACCAGCTGAAGCTTTCTTT CASSYLPAEAFF TRBJ1-1 - TRBV6-6 -
TGTGCCAGCTCGGACAGGGGGTGGGGGACCCAGTACTTC CASSDRGWGTQYF TRBJ2-5 once TRBV18 TRBD1
TGTGCCAGCTCAGAATCTACCCTCCAAGAGACCCAGTACTTC CASSESTLQETQYF TRBJ2-5 - TRBV18 -
TGCAGCGTTGGACTAGCGGGAGAAGGGTCCTACAATGAGCAGTTCTTC CSVGLAGEGSYNEQFF TRBJ2-1 - TRBV29-1 TRBD2
TGTGCCAGCAGTTATAGACAGAATCAGCCCCAGCATTTT CASSYRQNQPQHF TRBJ1-5 - TRBV2 -
TGTGCCACGCTCCCGGGACTAGCGGGAGGGCCTCCGCAGTATTTT CATLPGLAGGPPQYF TRBJ2-3 - TRBV28 TRBD2
TGTGCCAGTAGTATAGAAACAGGGATCGGCGAGCAGTTCTTC CASSIETGIGEQFF TRBJ2-1 - TRBV19 -
TGTGCCAGCAGCTTCGGCAGGCCGAACTCCTATACTAACTATGGCTACACCTTC CASSFGRPNSYTNYGYTF TRBJ1-2 - TRBV5-8 -
TGTGCCAGCACCCTGGGACAGCGCCAGCCCCAGCATTTT CASTLGQRQPQHF TRBJ1-5 - TRBV6-1 TRBD1
TGTGCCAGTAGTATTCGGACTAGCGGGAGTGGGGCAGATACGCAGTATTTT CASSIRTSGSGADTQYF TRBJ2-3 - TRBV19 TRBD2
TGTGCCACCAGCAGAGGACTAGCGGGGAACTCTGGGGCCAACGTCCTGACTTTC CATSRGLAGNSGANVLTF TRBJ2-6 few TRBV15 TRBD2
TGTGCCAGCAGTTCCCCCGGGGAGACTCCGAAAGCTTTCTTT CASSSPGETPKAFF TRBJ1-1 - TRBV6-5 -
TGCAGCCTAACGACAGGCGGGGGACCCTTAAGGGGCAATGAGCAGTTCTTC CSLTTGGGPLRGNEQFF TRBJ2-1 once TRBV29-1 -
TGTGCCAGCACCCCAGAGCGGCCACACGGCGGGCAGTACTTC CASTPERPHGGQYF TRBJ2-7 - TRBV28 -
TGTGCCAGCAGTGAAGCCGGGACAGGCAGCTACGAGCAGTACTTC CASSEAGTGSYEQYF TRBJ2-7 - TRBV6-1 TRBD1
TGCGCCAGCAGCTTGGTGACAGCACCTTCGAACACTGAAGCTTTCTTT CASSLVTAPSNTEAFF TRBJ1-1 few TRBV5-1 -
TGTGCCAGCAGTTTATCAGGGACAGGGACTCAGCCCCAGCATTTT CASSLSGTGTQPQHF TRBJ1-5 - TRBV27 TRBD1
TGTGCCAGCAGTGAACAGGGGCCGTCCTACGAGCAGTACTTC CASSEQGPSYEQYF TRBJ2-7 - TRBV6-1 -
TGTGCCAGTTCTGCACCAACGACAGGGGTGAACACTGAAGCTTTCTTT CASSAPTTGVNTEAFF TRBJ1-1 - TRBV19 TRBD1
TGTGCCAGCAGCTTGGGACAGGGTTTCTCACCCCTCCACTTT CASSLGQGFSPLHF TRBJ1-6 - TRBV13 TRBD1
TGTGCCAGCAGTGAAGCCAGGGGCACCTACAATGAGCAGTTCTTC CASSEARGTYNEQFF TRBJ2-1 - TRBV2 -
TGTGCCAGCAGCCAAGAGAACAGGGAGAGCTCGCGGGAGCAGTACTTC CASSQENRESSREQYF TRBJ2-7 - TRBV14 -
TGCGCCAGCAGCTCGACGATAGCCGCGGGCAGCACTGAAGCTTTCTTT CASSSTIAAGSTEAFF TRBJ1-1 - TRBV5-1 -
TGTGCCAGTGAGACAGACTCCTACGAGCAGTACTTC CASETDSYEQYF TRBJ2-7 many TRBV6-1 -
TGCGCCAGCAGCTTGGACTCCGGGATGATGGAGCAGTTCTTC CASSLDSGMMEQFF TRBJ2-1 - TRBV5-1 -
TGTGCCAGCAGTTACTCCTTATCTGGCTCTGAGCAGTTCTTC CASSYSLSGSEQFF TRBJ2-1 - TRBV6-5 -
TGTGCCAGCAGTGTCCTGCAGGGGTCCACAGATACGCAGTATTTT CASSVLQGSTDTQYF TRBJ2-3 - TRBV2 -
TGTGCCAGCACCCCGGGGGTTTCCACTGAAGCTTTCTTT CASTPGVSTEAFF TRBJ1-1 - TRBV6-1 -
TGTGCCAGTAGTCCTATCCAGGGCAGGGGCTACGAGCAGTACTTC CASSPIQGRGYEQYF TRBJ2-7 once TRBV19 -
TGTGCCAGCAGTTACCAGTCGTTTTCACCCCTCCACTTT CASSYQSFSPLHF TRBJ1-6 - TRBV6-5 -
TGTGCCAGCAGTGACGGACTAGCGGGAGGTCCCGGGGAGCTGTTTTTT CASSDGLAGGPGELFF TRBJ2-2 - TRBV9 TRBD2
TGTGCCAGCGGTGAGGGGGACAGTCGCCCTAGCACAGATACGCAGTATTTT CASGEGDSRPSTDTQYF TRBJ2-3 - TRBV6-1 TRBD1
TGTGCCAGTAGTATGAGGGCCGTCTACAATCAGCCCCAGCATTTT CASSMRAVYNQPQHF TRBJ1-5 - TRBV19 -
TGCGCCAGCAGCTTGGGGGCCACTGAAGCTTTCTTT CASSLGATEAFF TRBJ1-1 - TRBV5-1 -
TGTGCCTGGGGAGCGAGACTAGCGTATAACAATGAGCAGTTCTTC CAWGARLAYNNEQFF TRBJ2-1 - TRBV30 TRBD2
TGCGCCAGCAGCCCTCGGACTAGCGGCGAGCAGTACTTC CASSPRTSGEQYF TRBJ2-7 few TRBV4-3 TRBD2
TGTGCCAGCAACCGGGAAGCCGGGGAGCTGTTTTTT CASNREAGELFF TRBJ2-2 - TRBV9 -
TGTGCCAGCTCACCTGGAGCTTGGAACACTGAAGCTTTCTTT CASSPGAWNTEAFF TRBJ1-1 - TRBV18 -
TGTGCCAGCAACCGGGCAGGGAGCACAGATACGCAGTATTTT CASNRAGSTDTQYF TRBJ2-3 - TRBV6-1 -
TGTGCCAGCAGTGTAAGGGGTTCGTCCCGTTACACTGAAGCTTTCTTT CASSVRGSSRYTEAFF TRBJ1-1 - TRBV27 -
TGTGCCAGCAGTTACTTGCAGAGGGCTTTCTTT CASSYLQRAFF TRBJ1-1 few TRBV28 -
TGTGCCAGTAGTATAGTAGGCGGGGCCTACGAGCAGTACTTC CASSIVGGAYEQYF TRBJ2-7 - TRBV19 -
TGTGCCAGCAGTGATAGGCGGGAGGGTCCGCGCACAGATACGCAGTATTTT CASSDRREGPRTDTQYF TRBJ2-3 - TRBV2 TRBD2
TGTGCCAGCAGCGTCCTTGGCCTCAACACTGAAGCTTTCTTT CASSVLGLNTEAFF TRBJ1-1 - TRBV9 -
TGTGCCAGTAGTGTGGGGGCTACTAATGAAAAACTGTTTTTT CASSVGATNEKLFF TRBJ1-4 - TRBV19 -
TGTGCCTGGAGTGTGGCAGGTGGGACAGGGGGCTCTGAGGAGCAGTACTTC CAWSVAGGTGGSEEQYF TRBJ2-7 - TRBV30 TRBD1
TGTGCCAGTAGTACAGGGGACAGCGTGGCGGTGCCCTACGAGCAGTACTTC CASSTGDSVAVPYEQYF TRBJ2-7 - TRBV19 TRBD1
TGCAGCTCCCCTAGCGGTACCGGCACAGATACGCAGTATTTT CSSPSGTGTDTQYF TRBJ2-3 - TRBV29-1 TRBD2
TGCGCCAGCAGCTTGGGACTAGCGGGTTCTAGCACAGATACGCAGTATTTT CASSLGLAGSSTDTQYF TRBJ2-3 - TRBV5-1 TRBD2
TGTGCCAGCAGTCCAGCAGGGATGAGGCTAGCGGCCACCGGGGAGCTGTTTTTT CASSPAGMRLAATGELFF TRBJ2-2 - TRBV27 TRBD2
TGTGCCAGCAGCTTAAGCGGGAATTACCGGGATGAGCAGTTCTTC CASSLSGNYRDEQFF TRBJ2-1 - TRBV7-3 -